This T cell receptor beta chain originates from a study of blood T cell repertoires in COVID-19. Study as a whole: Sources were T cells, B-cell-depleted T cells, or PBMCs; the material itself was cDNA or gDNA.

CDR3 size: 16 residues. J gave up 6 bases and V 3 bases, and 6 bases lay outside the gene matches. From germline, CDR1 is LGHDT and CDR2 YNNKEL (reference sequence). Under the authors' procedure: Reference gene primer amplification in the assay estimated nucleated cell counts. Profiling relied on immunoSEQ multiplex PCR, and the TCRdb table lists in-frame clones only, not all of them. Clone size and V and J calls were adopted from that table, with D and trimming inferred from the DNA. This repertoire shows about 120,000 clones, about 87% found once; its top ten account for 25% to 30%. Source material: peripheral blood. This receptor was obtained from a woman in her 70s with acute or convalescent COVID-19. The chain couples TRBV3-1 (or the pseudogene TRBV3-2) to TRBJ2-2, with 11 bases identical to TRBD1. The CDR3 here is CASSHGGQGASGELFF. The CDR3 coding sequence is TGTGCCAGCAGCCACGGTGGACAGGGGGCATCCGGGGAGCTGTTTTTT.